This record covers a single TCR beta chain. The record originates from a study of T cell responses to AZD1222 COVID-19 vaccine. Repertoires were generated with immunoSEQ multiplex PCR, while TCRdb's copy carries only in-frame clones and drops some. The table includes almost 95,000 clones, 85% detected once. Germline V CDR1 and CDR2: SGHRS, YFSETQ. This CDR3 is 15 amino acids long. V trimming: 5 bases; J trimming: 4 bases; junction bases outside the gene matches: 11. This TCR derives from an adult who received the AZD1222 COVID-19 vaccine. This material consisted of peripheral blood, taken 28 days after the second AZD1222 dose. The chain has TRBV5-1 and TRBJ1-1; 7 nucleotides align to TRBD1. Here the CDR3 reads CASSSTDRVGTEAFF. For the CDR3, the DNA is TGCGCCAGCAGTTCGACCGACAGGGTCGGCACTGAAGCTTTCTTT.